Listed below are T cell receptor beta chains from one sample, sequenced in a study of cytomegalovirus exposure and HLA in healthy donors. Assay: immunoSEQ multiplex PCR; the TCRdb copy retains only in-frame clones and omits some. The sample includes 90,000 to 150,000 clones, around 80% of them seen just once. What was sequenced was PBMCs. Receptors were obtained from a man between 50 and 59 years old in good health and CMV-seronegative. Both conserved end residues are trimmed from each CDR3.

CDR3	J	V
ASRWTGENTQY	TRBJ2-3	TRBV5-1
ASSDPDRAYEQY	TRBJ2-7	TRBV7-8
ASSTTGGNQPQH	TRBJ1-5	TRBV19
ASSTPPGRAVADTQY	TRBJ2-3	TRBV7-2
ASSRAASTDTQY	TRBJ2-3	TRBV19
ASSLGLGPQPQH	TRBJ1-5	TRBV7-2
ASRTGFSNQPQH	TRBJ1-5	TRBV27
AWSPPRRANYGYT	TRBJ1-2	TRBV30
ASSQDRLAGRETQY	TRBJ2-5	TRBV4-3
ASSLGLQTGNTEAF	TRBJ1-1	TRBV5-5
ASKGQAADFSGYT	TRBJ1-2	TRBV25-1
ASSQEAPGLTGELF	TRBJ2-2	TRBV4-3
ASSSRTGTGTEAF	TRBJ1-1	TRBV5-4
ASSATTGTEAF	TRBJ1-1	TRBV9
ASSAWQQMGRGTEAF	TRBJ1-1	TRBV25-1
ASSLASGGHREQY	TRBJ2-7	TRBV11-2
ASSSGTRTGYEQY	TRBJ2-7	TRBV7-6
ASTSDRNTEAF	TRBJ1-1	TRBV28
ASSFLAGGRNNEQF	TRBJ2-1	TRBV27
ASGLPGLAGGPRGTDTQY	TRBJ2-3	TRBV28
ASSSEAGWTEAF	TRBJ1-1	TRBV28
ASSPTSGSSSYNEQF	TRBJ2-1	TRBV18